The T cell receptor (beta chain) described here comes from a study of T cell responses to AZD1222 COVID-19 vaccine (dated by TCRdb to 2020 to 2022). Context from the whole study: AZD1222 recipients with second doses at about 4 weeks or about 12 weeks were pooled, because spike-specific TCR depth and breadth did not differ between schedules. A total of 233 trial participants underwent TCR sequencing, of whom some 210 received two doses of AZD1222 and about 25 received two doses of the MenACWY control vaccine. Enrollment into the trials was organized by age into subgroups of 18-55, 56-69 and 70-plus years, and those subgroups contained roughly 140, 27 and 60 TCR-sequenced participants, respectively. Summary of the overall study and its limitations: Participants were mostly white British and included more females than males, and it was suggested by the authors that clonal diversity may have been underestimated. After two AZD1222 doses, spike-specific TCR breadth and depth were significantly higher than at day 0 and than in MenACWY recipients. The whole spike protein was spanned by vaccine-associated CD4 TCRs, and dominant responses were seen in regions 160-218 and 743-854. Only six AZD1222 recipients were SARS-CoV-2 seropositive at baseline, limiting conclusions about previously exposed vaccinees. In the small 56-69-year group, the increase in depth fell short of significance, most likely because of low power. Because no day 14 peak-response samples were available, the repertoires could be characterized only after the peak T cell response. Nearly half of unique spike-specific TCRs reportedly recognized epitopes outside regions mutated in the B.1.351 and B.1.1.7 variants.

This clone was picked up one time. Its binding antigen is unknown. Nothing much larger sits one base from this clone, and base qualities are not available. The CDR3 regions of human TCRbeta chains were analyzed by immunosequencing. On the study's bioinformatics: TCRs in the repertoires were matched against a reference library of SARS-CoV-2-specific TCRs that had been generated with the MIRA antigen-specificity platform. Breadth meant the fraction of unique TCRs that were SARS-CoV-2-associated, whereas depth meant the fraction of total T cells that were SARS-CoV-2-associated. Using the MIRA data, every spike-specific TCR was mapped to the spike region that the TCR reacted to and assigned to either a CD4 or a CD8 class. Log10-transformed breadth and depth values were compared by one-way ANOVA with Sidak's multiple comparisons tests. This immuneACCESS table, as held by TCRdb, lists in-frame sequences with V and J called but not all clones. Of the missing ones, under half trace to an unresolved V gene in checked studies; the others have no known cause. V and J calls and clone size are given by that table; D and trimming were obtained from the DNA. This sample holds 120,000 or so clones; around 85% were observed only once. 4.6% of the sample is in the top ten clones.

The time point label for this specimen denotes: baseline before first vaccination. The vaccinee samples were drawn from two UK trials, COV001 and COV002, one of which was a single-blind randomized controlled phase 2/3 trial testing AZD1222 (ChAdOx1 nCoV-19) in healthy adults. Trial participant PBMC samples were collected at day 0 and day 28 after the second dose for TCRbeta chain sequencing. Relative to germline, V is 5 bases shorter and J is 0 bases shorter, with 4 bases between their ends. The germline V gene specifies MNHEY as CDR1 and SVGEGT as CDR2. Inclusive of the bounding cysteine and phenylalanine, the CDR3 is 12 residues long. Solely the CDR3 DNA is kept, with 36 bases framed from the first base.

The source is an adult in good health. The chain was built from TRBV6-2 or TRBV6-3 and TRBJ1-2, with no confident D gene call. This sample comprised peripheral blood, obtained on day 0 of AZD1222 vaccination. The DNA reads as follows: TGTGCCAGCAGTACAGCTAACTATGGCTACACCTTC. It codes for CASSTANYGYTF.